The T cell receptor (beta chain) described here comes from a study of blood T cell repertoires in COVID-19. Study context: Samples representing acute and convalescent COVID-19 were sourced from the United States, Italy and Spain.

Trimming took 2 bases from V and 5 from J, leaving 3 bases between them. Germline V gene lookup returns CDR1 MNHGY and CDR2 SAAAGT. The CDR3 runs 11 residues. Assay: immunoSEQ multiplex PCR; the TCRdb copy retains only in-frame clones and omits some. The table records more than 300,000 clones, around 92% of them present only once. This chain uses TRBV6-8 with TRBJ1-2; no clear D gene. Specimen: peripheral blood. This receptor was obtained from a woman aged 25 to 39 with COVID-19, enrolled during active disease. DNA of the CDR3: TGTGCCAGCAGTTACCGGTATGGCTACACCTTC. This codes for CASSYRYGYTF.